This is a list of T cell receptor beta chains from one sample in a study of OX40 agonist ivuxolimab in advanced cancers. Sequencing was performed with immunoSEQ multiplex PCR; in TCRdb, only in-frame clones are kept and a portion is missing. The sample has about 79,000 clones; around 94% are singletons. This material consisted of CD4+ or CD8+ T cells sorted from blood, taken in a trial of the OX40 agonist ivuxolimab. All receptors derive from an adult with an advanced solid tumor such as melanoma, head and neck, liver or kidney cancer. The CDR3 runs from the conserved cysteine through the conserved F or W. The order of the fields is V gene, clone size, J gene, CDR3 protein. Clone sizes are given selectively: once, few, many, or a class where the clone is expanded.

V gene: TRBV4-3; clone size: once; J gene: TRBJ1-2; CDR3 protein: CASSQETGDSYGYTF
V gene: TRBV30; clone size: NA; J gene: TRBJ2-6; CDR3 protein: CAWDGVGSGANVLTF
V gene: TRBV7-3; clone size: NA; J gene: TRBJ1-1; CDR3 protein: CASSPTTGQGAYTEAFF
V gene: TRBV15; clone size: NA; J gene: TRBJ2-7; CDR3 protein: CATSRGYYEQYF
V gene: TRBV7-8; clone size: NA; J gene: TRBJ2-3; CDR3 protein: CASNLIIGGDTQYF
V gene: TRBV27; clone size: NA; J gene: TRBJ1-5; CDR3 protein: CASSPQGAANQPQHF
V gene: TRBV7-3; clone size: NA; J gene: TRBJ2-3; CDR3 protein: CASSLRADTQYF
V gene: TRBV19; clone size: NA; J gene: TRBJ2-7; CDR3 protein: CASSIGAGLSYEQYF
V gene: TRBV2; clone size: NA; J gene: TRBJ2-3; CDR3 protein: CASSLREDRDTQYF
V gene: TRBV9; clone size: NA; J gene: TRBJ2-3; CDR3 protein: CASSVENQNTQYF
V gene: TRBV18; clone size: once; J gene: TRBJ2-2; CDR3 protein: CASSPDRGTGELFF
V gene: TRBV15; clone size: NA; J gene: TRBJ2-6; CDR3 protein: CATSNLFGANVLTF
V gene: TRBV5-6; clone size: NA; J gene: TRBJ1-5; CDR3 protein: CASSLRWLGAGQPQHF
V gene: TRBV27; clone size: NA; J gene: TRBJ2-1; CDR3 protein: CASSSNRGNEQFF
V gene: TRBV19; clone size: NA; J gene: TRBJ2-7; CDR3 protein: CASSMGGALYEQYF
V gene: TRBV5-5; clone size: NA; J gene: TRBJ1-5; CDR3 protein: CASSLIPGDNQPQHF
V gene: TRBV2; clone size: NA; J gene: TRBJ2-3; CDR3 protein: CASSDSGGHTDTQYF
V gene: TRBV5-6; clone size: NA; J gene: TRBJ1-5; CDR3 protein: CASSLVGGGGQPQHF
V gene: TRBV5-1; clone size: NA; J gene: TRBJ2-7; CDR3 protein: CASSAGTNSYEQYF
V gene: TRBV21-1; clone size: NA; J gene: TRBJ1-1; CDR3 protein: CASSKRVRRGGGTEAFF
V gene: TRBV28; clone size: NA; J gene: TRBJ2-7; CDR3 protein: CASSPTGNEQYF
V gene: TRBV27; clone size: NA; J gene: TRBJ1-2; CDR3 protein: CASSWRDRGVCYTF
V gene: TRBV5-4; clone size: NA; J gene: TRBJ2-2; CDR3 protein: CASSLVTSGTGELFF
V gene: TRBV11-2; clone size: NA; J gene: TRBJ1-4; CDR3 protein: CASSWERSEKLFF
V gene: TRBV4-3; clone size: NA; J gene: TRBJ1-1; CDR3 protein: CASTPERQNPNTEAFF
V gene: TRBV13; clone size: NA; J gene: TRBJ2-7; CDR3 protein: CASSSITGTGGSYEQYF
V gene: TRBV27; clone size: once; J gene: TRBJ2-7; CDR3 protein: CASSLSHRSSYEQYF
V gene: TRBV4-1; clone size: NA; J gene: TRBJ2-7; CDR3 protein: CASSRGGLAGDQQYF
V gene: TRBV4-3; clone size: NA; J gene: TRBJ1-1; CDR3 protein: CASSQFGGRTEAFF
V gene: TRBV28; clone size: few; J gene: TRBJ2-3; CDR3 protein: CASSYNTDTQYF
V gene: TRBV7-9; clone size: NA; J gene: TRBJ1-5; CDR3 protein: CASSLGGGPQHF
V gene: TRBV7-9; clone size: NA; J gene: TRBJ2-2; CDR3 protein: CASSYLELFF
V gene: TRBV14; clone size: NA; J gene: TRBJ2-7; CDR3 protein: CASSPRDTLSYEQYF
V gene: TRBV7-9; clone size: NA; J gene: TRBJ2-7; CDR3 protein: CASVTSGYEQYF
V gene: TRBV6-5; clone size: NA; J gene: TRBJ2-5; CDR3 protein: CASSYGSAGPETQYF
V gene: TRBV19; clone size: NA; J gene: TRBJ2-7; CDR3 protein: CATRGSYEQYF
V gene: TRBV5-8; clone size: NA; J gene: TRBJ2-7; CDR3 protein: CASSLQGRSYEQYF
V gene: TRBV7-9; clone size: NA; J gene: TRBJ1-2; CDR3 protein: CASSFEGYGYTF
V gene: TRBV19; clone size: NA; J gene: TRBJ2-7; CDR3 protein: CASSIGLAPLYEQYF
V gene: TRBV10-3; clone size: NA; J gene: TRBJ1-5; CDR3 protein: CAISPTQGPGEPQHF